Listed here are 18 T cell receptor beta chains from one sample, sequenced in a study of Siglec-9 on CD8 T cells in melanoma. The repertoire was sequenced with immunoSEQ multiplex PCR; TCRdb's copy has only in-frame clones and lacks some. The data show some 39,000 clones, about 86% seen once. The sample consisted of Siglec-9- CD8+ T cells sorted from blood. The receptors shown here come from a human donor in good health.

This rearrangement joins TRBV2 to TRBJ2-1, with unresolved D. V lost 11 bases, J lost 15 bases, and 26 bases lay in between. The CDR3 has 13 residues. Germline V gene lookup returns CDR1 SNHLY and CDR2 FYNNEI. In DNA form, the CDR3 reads TGTGCCCCTAGATCGTGGGATAGTCCCAAACTGTTCTTC. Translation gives CAPRSWDSPKLFF.

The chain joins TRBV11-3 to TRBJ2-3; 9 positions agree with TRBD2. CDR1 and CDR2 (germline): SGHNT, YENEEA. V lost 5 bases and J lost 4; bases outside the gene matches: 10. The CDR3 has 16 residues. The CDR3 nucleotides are TGTGCCAGCAGCAAATTCAAGCGGGGGGCCTCAGATACGCAGTATTTT. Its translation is CASSKFKRGASDTQYF.

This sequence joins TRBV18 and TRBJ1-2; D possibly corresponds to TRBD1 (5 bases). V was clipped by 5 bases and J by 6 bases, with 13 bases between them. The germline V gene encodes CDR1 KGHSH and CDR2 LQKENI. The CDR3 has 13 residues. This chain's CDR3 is CASSTGHFDGYTF. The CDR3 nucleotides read TGTGCCAGCTCAACCGGACATTTCGATGGCTACACCTTC.

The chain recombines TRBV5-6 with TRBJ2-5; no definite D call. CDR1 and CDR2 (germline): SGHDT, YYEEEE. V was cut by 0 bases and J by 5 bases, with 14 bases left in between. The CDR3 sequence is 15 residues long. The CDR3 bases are TGTGCCAGCAGCTTGGTTAGGGCGTTGAGGGAGACCCAGTACTTC. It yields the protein CASSLVRALRETQYF.

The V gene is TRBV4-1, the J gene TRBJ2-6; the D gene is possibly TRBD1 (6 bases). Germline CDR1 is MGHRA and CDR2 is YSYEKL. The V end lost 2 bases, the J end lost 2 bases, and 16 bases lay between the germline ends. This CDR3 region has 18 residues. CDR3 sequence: CASSQLLTTGPGANVLTF. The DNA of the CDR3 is TGCGCCAGCAGCCAACTACTTACAACAGGGCCTGGGGCCAACGTCCTGACTTTC.

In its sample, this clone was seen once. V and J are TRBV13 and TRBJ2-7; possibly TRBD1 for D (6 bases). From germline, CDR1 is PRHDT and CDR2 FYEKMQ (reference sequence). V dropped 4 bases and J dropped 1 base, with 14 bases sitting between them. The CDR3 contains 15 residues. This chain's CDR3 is CASSSSWTESYEQYF. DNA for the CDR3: TGTGCCAGCAGCTCTTCCTGGACAGAGTCCTACGAGCAGTACTTC.

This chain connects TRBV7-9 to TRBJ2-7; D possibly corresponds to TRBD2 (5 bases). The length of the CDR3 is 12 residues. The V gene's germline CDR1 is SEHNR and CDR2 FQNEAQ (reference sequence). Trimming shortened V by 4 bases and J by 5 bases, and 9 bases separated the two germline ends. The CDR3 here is CASSSHGDEQYF. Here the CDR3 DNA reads TGTGCCAGCAGCTCCCACGGGGACGAGCAGTACTTC.

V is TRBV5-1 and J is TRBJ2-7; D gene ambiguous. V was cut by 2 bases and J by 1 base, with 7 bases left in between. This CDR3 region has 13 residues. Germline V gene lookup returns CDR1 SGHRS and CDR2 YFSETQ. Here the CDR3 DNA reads TGCGCCAGCAGCTTTGAGTCGTCCTACGAGCAGTACTTC. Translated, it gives CASSFESSYEQYF.

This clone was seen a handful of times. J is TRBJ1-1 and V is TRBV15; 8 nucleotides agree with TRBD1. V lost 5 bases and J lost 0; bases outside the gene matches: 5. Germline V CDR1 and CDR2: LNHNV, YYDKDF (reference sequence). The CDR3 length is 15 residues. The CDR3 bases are TGTGCCACCAGCCGGGGGGACAGGATGAACACTGAAGCTTTCTTT. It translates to CATSRGDRMNTEAFF. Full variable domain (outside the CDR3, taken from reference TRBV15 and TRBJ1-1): DAMVIQNPRYQVTQFGKPVTLSCSQTLNHNVMYWYQQKSSQAPKLLFHYYDKDFNNEADTPDNFQSRRPNTSFCFLDIRSPGLGDTAMYLCATSRGDRMNTEAFFGQGTRLTVV.

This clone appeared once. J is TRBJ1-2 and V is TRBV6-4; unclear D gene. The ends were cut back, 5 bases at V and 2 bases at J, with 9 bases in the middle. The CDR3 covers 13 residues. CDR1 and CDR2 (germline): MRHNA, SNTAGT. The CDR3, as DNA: TGTGCCAGCAGTCGGAACCACAACTATGGCTACACCTTC. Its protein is CASSRNHNYGYTF.

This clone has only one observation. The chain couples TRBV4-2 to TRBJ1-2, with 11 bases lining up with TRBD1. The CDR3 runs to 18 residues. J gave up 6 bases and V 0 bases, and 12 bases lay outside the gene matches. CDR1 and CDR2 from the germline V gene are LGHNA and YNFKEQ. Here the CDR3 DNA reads TGTGCCAGCAGCCAAGATCTGGACAGGGGGCGTTATGTCAATGGCTACACCTTC. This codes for CASSQDLDRGRYVNGYTF.

The CDR3 reads CASSSFRTGAEKLFF. The CDR3 DNA sequence: TGTGCCAGCAGCTCTTTTAGGACCGGGGCGGAAAAACTGTTTTTT. This chain links TRBV5-4 with TRBJ1-4; tentative D call: TRBD1 (5 bases). V dropped 3 bases and J dropped 8 bases, with 17 bases sitting between them. The CDR3 contains 15 residues. Per germline, CDR1 SGHNT and CDR2 YYREEE (reference sequence).

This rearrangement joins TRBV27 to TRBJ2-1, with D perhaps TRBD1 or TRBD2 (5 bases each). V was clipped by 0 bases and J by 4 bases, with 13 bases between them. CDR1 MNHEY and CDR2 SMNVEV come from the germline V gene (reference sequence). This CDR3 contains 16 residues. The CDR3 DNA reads TGTGCCAGCAGTTTATCGTTTGAGGGACGATACAATGAGCAGTTCTTC. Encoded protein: CASSLSFEGRYNEQFF.

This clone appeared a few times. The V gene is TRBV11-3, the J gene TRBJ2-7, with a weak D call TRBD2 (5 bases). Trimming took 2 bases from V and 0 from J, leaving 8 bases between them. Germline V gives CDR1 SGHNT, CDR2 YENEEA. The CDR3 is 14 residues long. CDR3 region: CASSLTGSSYEQYF. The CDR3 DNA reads TGTGCCAGCAGCTTAACGGGGAGCTCCTACGAGCAGTACTTC.

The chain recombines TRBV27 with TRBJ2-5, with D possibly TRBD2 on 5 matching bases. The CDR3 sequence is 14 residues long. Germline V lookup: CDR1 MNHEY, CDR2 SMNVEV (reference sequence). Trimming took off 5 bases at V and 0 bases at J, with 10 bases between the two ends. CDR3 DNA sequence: TGTGCCAGCAGTCCGGACGGGAACCAAGAGACCCAGTACTTC. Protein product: CASSPDGNQETQYF.

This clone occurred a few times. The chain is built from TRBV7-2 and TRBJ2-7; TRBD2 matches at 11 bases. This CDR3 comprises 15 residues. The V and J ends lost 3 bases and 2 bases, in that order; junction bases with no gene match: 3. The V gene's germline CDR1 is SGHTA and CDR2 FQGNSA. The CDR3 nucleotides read TGTGCCAGCAGCTTCTTAGCGGGGGGGCCCTACGAGCAGTACTTC. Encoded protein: CASSFLAGGPYEQYF.

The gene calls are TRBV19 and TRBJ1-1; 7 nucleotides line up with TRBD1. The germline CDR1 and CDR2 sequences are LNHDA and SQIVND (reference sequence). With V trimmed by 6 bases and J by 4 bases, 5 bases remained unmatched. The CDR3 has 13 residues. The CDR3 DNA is TGTGCCAGTAGGACAGGGTATAGCACTGAAGCTTTCTTT. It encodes CASRTGYSTEAFF.

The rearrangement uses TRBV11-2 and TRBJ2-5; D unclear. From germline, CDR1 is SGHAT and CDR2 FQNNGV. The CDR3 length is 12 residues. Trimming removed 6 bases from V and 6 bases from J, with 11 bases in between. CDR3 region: CASRGPLQTQYF. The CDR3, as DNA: TGTGCCAGCAGGGGTCCCTTGCAGACCCAGTACTTC. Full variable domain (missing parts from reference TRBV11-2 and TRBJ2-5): EAGVAQSPRYKIIEKRQSVAFWCNPISGHATLYWYQQILGQGPKLLIQFQNNGVVDDSQLPKDRFSAERLKGVDSTLKIQPAKLEDSAVYLCASRGPLQTQYFGPGTRLLVL.